Given below is one T cell receptor beta chain in context. No antigen is known for it. The data belong to a study of T-cell reconstitution after alpha-beta-depleted transplantation in children. Study-level points and caveats: Surviving recipient T cells and thymic progenitors produced the high day-60 TCRbeta diversity seen in some patients. Reportedly, only several hundred clones from non-depleted graft cells drove alpha-beta T-cell counts at about two months.

This CDR3 is built from 14 residues. V lost 7 bases, J lost 5 bases, and 9 bases stayed unmatched. Unique molecular identifiers were incorporated into the prepared TCRbeta library. TCRdb used MiXCR to reprocess the PCR reads, holding one entry per CDR3 protein. The sample has some 600,000 distinct CDR3 sequences; around 13% are singletons. The sequences come from PBMCs, mostly from graft donor cells, collected 360 days after TCRalphabeta/CD19-depleted stem cell transplant. This chain links TRBV12-3 or TRBV12-4 with TRBJ2-7, with TRBD2 matching over 9 bases. The sequence came from a male patient aged 10-17 years who had a stem cell transplant for acute myeloid leukemia, so the T cells may come from the graft donor. The CDR3 DNA is TGTGCCAGCAAGCGAGCGGGAGGTTCGGACGAGCAGTACTTC. This translates into CASKRAGGSDEQYF.